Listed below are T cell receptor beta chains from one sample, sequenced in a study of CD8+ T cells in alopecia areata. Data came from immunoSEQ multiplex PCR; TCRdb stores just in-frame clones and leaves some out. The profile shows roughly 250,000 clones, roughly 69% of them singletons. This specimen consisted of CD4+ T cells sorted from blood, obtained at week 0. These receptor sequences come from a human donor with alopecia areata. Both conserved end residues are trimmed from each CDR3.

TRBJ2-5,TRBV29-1,SVASGDQETQY
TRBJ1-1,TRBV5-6,ASSWGGRMNTEAF
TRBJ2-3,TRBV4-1,ASSREGGQSTDTQY
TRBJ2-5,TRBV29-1,SVGLNGGQETQY
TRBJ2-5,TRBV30,AWSVFQGTQY
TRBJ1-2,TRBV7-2,ASSLTPAFSYT
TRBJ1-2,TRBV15,ATSRDHGSGYT
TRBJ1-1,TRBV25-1,ASSESTRVGAF
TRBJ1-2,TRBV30,AWTSLGQAPDGYT
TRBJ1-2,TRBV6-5,ASSYPAARVGYGYT
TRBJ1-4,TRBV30,ALARGTHEKLF
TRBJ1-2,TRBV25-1,ASSSGMGAQWGYT
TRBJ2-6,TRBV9,ASSRMGSGANVLT
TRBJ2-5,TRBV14,ASSQDLRKQETQY
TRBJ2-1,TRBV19,ASSKSFNEQF
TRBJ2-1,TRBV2,ASCRGNNEQF